This T cell receptor (beta chain) was identified in a study of vaccination and CD4 T cells after COVID-19. Treatment: roughly 10-day PBMC culture with coronavirus spike peptide pools or control peptides (ViraFEST assay). About this clonotype itself: As yet, its antigen is unknown.

V lost 5 bases and J 0 bases, leaving 7 bases between the germline ends. The CDR3 is made up of 13 amino acids. The V gene's germline CDR1 is SGHVS and CDR2 FQNEAQ. General study results and limits: Only after vaccination were a median roughly 90% of convalescents' reactive clones seen.

Sequence data for DNA of cultured CD4+ T cells were generated by the Oncomine TCR Beta short-read assay. MiXCR, applied by TCRdb to the PCR reads, yields one record per CDR3 protein. The sample consists of 9,000 to 13,000 distinct CDR3 sequences, 41% of them appearing once. This chain connects TRBV7-8 to TRBJ1-1; D gene unclear. The TCR originated in a human donor who had recovered from COVID-19. Sequences were derived from CD4+ T cells from blood, cultured in vitro, sampled after SARS-CoV-2 vaccination. The CDR3 bases are TGTGCCAGCAGCATAAGGGTGAACACTGAAGCTTTCTTT. Its protein is CASSIRVNTEAFF.